The 27 T cell receptor beta chains presented below share a single source sample, sequenced in a study of T cell clonality in common variable immunodeficiency. Profiled with immunoSEQ multiplex PCR; TCRdb holds only in-frame clones, not every one. In total the sample includes about 60,000 clones, none of them seen once. Source material: peripheral blood mononuclear cells. The receptors originated from a person aged 18 to 70 in good health.

This clone was picked up many times. The CDR3 goes on 3 residues after the read ends, and that part is filled in from the germline J gene. This sequence joins TRBV2 and TRBJ2-7, with 10 bases that match TRBD2. V was clipped by 5 bases and J by 1 base; unmatched bases: 5. Germline V lookup: CDR1 SNHLY, CDR2 FYNNEI. This CDR3 has 15 amino acids. The covered CDR3 bases are TGTGCCAGCAGTAGTCGGACTAGCGGATCCTACGAG. Its protein is CASSSRTSGSYE. The CDR3 reads in full as CASSSRTSGSYEQYF.

This clone was seen many times. The read ends 3 residues early relative to the CDR3; the germline J gene fills the gap. V gene TRBV14 combines with J gene TRBJ2-5; D gene ambiguous. Trimming took 5 bases from V and 3 from J, leaving 4 bases between them. The CDR3 totals 11 residues. The germline CDR1 and CDR2 sequences are SGHDN and FVKESK. CDR3 DNA, as far as it was read: TGTGCCAGCAGCGTCAAAGAGACC. Its translation: CASSVKET. The whole CDR3 protein reads CASSVKETQYF.

This clone was recorded at least ten times. The observed sequence ends 3 residues before the CDR3 terminus, with the missing tail filled in from the germline J gene. V usage is TRBV4-2 and J usage is TRBJ1-1; 7 positions match TRBD1. The CDR3 loop spans 20 amino acids. From germline, CDR1 is LGHNA and CDR2 YNFKEQ. Losses at the gene ends were 4 bases for V and 3 bases for J; bases not matched to a gene: 23. Incomplete CDR3 DNA: TGTGCCAGCAGCCGTCTCCTCGGGACAGCCATTCTCCCGGGGGACACTGAA. It codes for CASSRLLGTAILPGDTE. The CDR3 in its entirety is CASSRLLGTAILPGDTEAFF.

This clone was seen many times. With the read ending 3 residues before the CDR3 end, the germline J gene is used to fill in that end. The chain is built from TRBV5-1 and TRBJ1-1; 9 bases are a match to TRBD1. The V and J ends lost 4 bases and 3 bases, in that order; junction bases with no gene match: 10. This CDR3 region has 16 residues. Germline V gives CDR1 SGHRS, CDR2 YFSETQ. Here the CDR3 reads CASSLQGAGLYTEAFF. Partial CDR3 DNA: TGCGCCAGCAGCCTACAGGGGGCCGGGTTGTACACTGAA.

Remarks on this clone: The read is 3 residues too short to cover the CDR3 end, so that end is filled in from the germline J gene. V gene TRBV5-1 combines with J gene TRBJ1-2, with 8 positions matching TRBD1. The germline V gene encodes CDR1 SGHRS and CDR2 YFSETQ. The CDR3 runs 15 residues. The part of the CDR3 DNA that was read is TGCGCCAGCTCCGGGACAGGAAGGATCACAGATACC. Encoded protein: CASSGTGRITDT. The whole CDR3 is CASSGTGRITDTYTF.

Concerning this clone itself: The CDR3 is cut off 3 residues early in the read; its end comes from the germline J gene. The chain combines TRBV10-2 with TRBJ2-7, with D perhaps TRBD2 (6 bases). Trimming left V 6 bases short and J 2 bases short, with 11 bases between. Germline lookup yields CDR1 WSHSY and CDR2 SAAADI. The CDR3 spans 13 residues. The CDR3 bases that were read are TGCGCCAGCAGATGGGGCGGGGCCTACGAG. This gives the protein CASRWGGAYE. The CDR3 as a whole reads CASRWGGAYEQYF.

In this sample, this clone turned up a few times. The read ends 3 residues early relative to the CDR3; the germline J gene fills the gap. V usage is TRBV19 and J usage is TRBJ1-1; D may be TRBD1 (6 bases). The germline CDR1 and CDR2 sequences are LNHDA and SQIVND (reference sequence). This CDR3 is built from 13 residues. Trimming removed 7 bases from V and 1 base from J, with 10 bases in between. The CDR3 bases that were read are TGTGCCAGTACTAAGGGACAGAACACTGAA. As protein: CASTKGQNTE. The full CDR3 sequence reads CASTKGQNTEAFF.

This clone showed up many times. The read ends 3 residues before the CDR3 terminus; that terminus is restored from the germline J gene. The gene calls are TRBV2 and TRBJ2-1; the match to TRBD2 covers 15 bases. The length of the CDR3 is 17 residues. Per germline, CDR1 SNHLY and CDR2 FYNNEI. V trimming: 8 bases; J trimming: 6 bases; junction bases outside the gene matches: 11. This CDR3 is CASSLRTSGRAGNEQFF. CDR3 bases read: TGTGCCAGCTCCTTACGGACTAGCGGGAGGGCCGGCAATGAG.

This clone was found many times. Sequencing ends 3 residues short of the CDR3 end; the germline J gene provides the rest. V usage is TRBV2 and J usage is TRBJ1-5, with D perhaps TRBD1 (6 bases). Germline V gene data show CDR1 as SNHLY and CDR2 as FYNNEI. The CDR3 runs to 13 residues. V lost 6 bases, J lost 4 bases, and 10 bases lay in between. CDR3 DNA, as far as it was read: TGTGCCAGCAGGACTGACAGGAATCAGCCC. It encodes CASRTDRNQP. The full CDR3 is CASRTDRNQPQHF.

This clone was found many times. Coverage ceases 3 residues before the CDR3 finishes, and the germline J gene fills in the end. This rearrangement joins TRBV10-3 to TRBJ1-3; weak D call: TRBD1 (6 bases). This CDR3 is 13 amino acids long. With 3 bases removed from V and 3 bases from J, the gap between germline ends came to 6 bases. Per germline, CDR1 ENHRY and CDR2 SYGVKD. The part of the CDR3 DNA that was read is TGTGCCATCAGTGACAGGGGTGGAAACACC. It codes for CAISDRGGNT. From start to end, the CDR3 is CAISDRGGNTIYF.

This clone was recorded at least ten times. The CDR3 is cut off 3 residues early in the read; its end comes from the germline J gene. This chain links TRBV13 with TRBJ2-7, with D possibly being TRBD2 (6 bases). This CDR3 is 14 amino acids long. Germline V lookup: CDR1 PRHDT, CDR2 FYEKMQ (reference sequence). V dropped 4 bases and J dropped 0 bases, with 10 bases sitting between them. The CDR3 loop is CASSSRTTSYEQYF. The DNA read from the CDR3 is TGTGCCAGCAGCTCCCGGACTACCTCCTACGAG.

In this sample, this clone turned up many times. Read data end 3 residues before the CDR3 end; the end is taken from the germline J gene. V gene TRBV5-1 combines with J gene TRBJ1-2, with 8 bases that match TRBD1. Germline CDR1 SGHRS, CDR2 YFSETQ. J lost 5 bases, V lost 6 bases, and 9 bases had no gene match. The CDR3 covers 14 residues. CDR3 bases read: TGCGCCAGCACCCGGACAGGGAGGGAGTATGGC. Translation: CASTRTGREYG. The entire CDR3 protein is CASTRTGREYGYTF.

This clone was seen only a few times. The CDR3 end is not reached by the read, which stops 3 residues before it; the germline J gene fills it in. The V and J genes are TRBV7-6 and TRBJ2-1; TRBD2 is a possible D gene (6 bases). Trimming cost V 8 bases and J 6 bases, with 20 bases left between them. This CDR3 region has 15 residues. Germline V gene lookup returns CDR1 SGHVS and CDR2 FNYEAQ. CDR3 bases read: TGTGCCAGCGGGGTTGACTCTAGCGCCAGCAATGAG. Its translation: CASGVDSSASNE. The CDR3 as a whole reads CASGVDSSASNEQFF.

By share, this clone counts as medium-sized (0.01 to 0.1%). The CDR3 goes on 3 residues after the read ends, and that part is filled in from the germline J gene. The J gene is TRBJ2-1, the V gene TRBV6-2 or TRBV6-3; the match to TRBD1 covers 10 bases. Germline lookup yields CDR1 MNHEY and CDR2 SVGEGT. The CDR3 spans 15 residues. With V trimmed by 5 bases and J by 6 bases, 7 bases remained unmatched. CDR3 amino acids: CASSDAGTGVNEQFF. The covered CDR3 bases are TGTGCCAGCAGTGACGCCGGGACAGGGGTCAATGAG.

In this sample, this clone turned up many times. The CDR3 goes on 3 residues after the read ends, and that part is filled in from the germline J gene. The genes are TRBV4-2 and TRBJ2-5; TRBD1 matches at 7 bases. Germline CDR1 reads LGHNA; CDR2 reads YNFKEQ. Germline trimming cut 4 bases from V and 4 bases from J; bases unmatched to any gene: 3. The CDR3 covers 13 residues. Incomplete CDR3 DNA: TGTGCCAGCAGCCTCCGACAGGGAGAGACC. This translates into CASSLRQGET. The CDR3 reads in full as CASSLRQGETQYF.

This clone was counted at least ten times. CDR3 amino acids: CASRDPGGADTEAFF. The sequenced CDR3 bases are TGTGCCAGCAGAGACCCAGGGGGCGCGGACACTGAA. The gene calls are TRBV6-2 or TRBV6-3 and TRBJ1-1, with 8 nucleotides matching TRBD1. The read terminates 3 residues ahead of where the CDR3 ends, so the germline J gene completes it. Germline values: CDR1 MNHEY, CDR2 SVGEGT. V trimming: 6 bases; J trimming: 3 bases; junction bases outside the gene matches: 9. This CDR3 is built from 15 residues.

This clone has just a few counts. The sequence runs out 3 residues before the end of the CDR3; the remainder is reconstructed from the germline J gene. The chain has TRBV30 and TRBJ2-7; TRBD1 is a possible D gene (6 bases). The CDR3 length is 15 residues. The germline CDR1 and CDR2 sequences are GTSNPN and SVGIG (reference sequence). The V and J ends lost 1 base and 1 base respectively, with 14 bases between them. The sequenced CDR3 bases are TGTGCCTGGAGTGCGGACAGAGAATATTCCTACGAG. Protein sequence: CAWSADREYSYE. The whole CDR3 protein is CAWSADREYSYEQYF. Full variable domain (rest looked up from reference TRBV30 and TRBJ2-7): SQTIHQWPATLVQPVGSPLSLECTVEGTSNPNLYWYRQAAGRGLQLLFYSVGIGQISSEVPQNLSASRPQDRQFILSSKKLLLSDSGFYLCAWSADREYSYEQYFGPGTRLTVT.

This clone has a count of ten or more. The observed sequence ends 3 residues before the CDR3 terminus, with the missing tail filled in from the germline J gene. V usage is TRBV7-9 and J usage is TRBJ2-1; D not certain. V was clipped by 1 base and J by 7 bases, with 5 bases between them. This CDR3 is built from 12 residues. The germline gives CDR1 SEHNR, CDR2 FQNEAQ (reference sequence). The sequenced CDR3 bases are TGTGCCAGCAGCTTAGATAAAAATGAG. This sequence encodes CASSLDKNE. The whole CDR3 sequence is CASSLDKNEQFF. Full variable domain (rest looked up from reference TRBV7-9 and TRBJ2-1): DTGVSQNPRHKITKRGQNVTFRCDPISEHNRLYWYRQTLGQGPEFLTYFQNEAQLEKSRLLSDRFSAERPKGSFSTLEIQRTEQGDSAMYLCASSLDKNEQFFGPGTRLTVL.

This clone has at least ten counts. The read stops 3 residues short of the end of the CDR3; the missing end is completed from the germline J gene. The chain uses TRBV20-1 and TRBJ2-2; D is possibly TRBD1 (5 bases). Per the germline V gene, CDR1 is DFQATT and CDR2 is SNEGSKA (reference sequence). CDR3 length equals 15 residues. Trimming removed 2 bases at V and 4 bases at J, with 14 bases between. CDR3 DNA, as far as it was read: TGCAGTGCTAGAAGCCAGGGATATTTCACCGGGGAG. Protein sequence: CSARSQGYFTGE. The complete CDR3 reads CSARSQGYFTGELFF.

This clone appeared many times. The read ends 3 residues early relative to the CDR3; the germline J gene fills the gap. The V and J genes are TRBV7-3 and TRBJ2-3; TRBD2 might be the D (5 bases). This CDR3 is 14 amino acids long. Deletions cut 5 bases from V and 7 bases from J, with 16 bases between. CDR1 SGHTA and CDR2 FQGTGA come from the germline V gene. Partial CDR3 DNA: TGTGCCAGCAGCGTACTAGTCGGGGAGAATACG. This codes for CASSVLVGENT. The whole CDR3 region reads CASSVLVGENTQYF.

This clone was recorded many times. From the germline J gene comes the end of the CDR3, since the read stops 3 residues before it. The chain uses TRBV28 and TRBJ2-3; D not resolved. The CDR3 has 12 amino acids. With 6 bases removed from V and 0 bases from J, the gap between germline ends came to 4 bases. Per germline, CDR1 MDHEN and CDR2 SYDVKM. The DNA read from the CDR3 is TGTGCCAGCAGAGGGAGCACAGATACG. It is translated as CASRGSTDT. The entire CDR3 protein is CASRGSTDTQYF. The full variable domain, in which reference TRBV28 and TRBJ2-3 provide the parts outside the CDR3, is DVKVTQSSRYLVKRTGEKVFLECVQDMDHENMFWYRQDPGLGLRLIYFSYDVKMKEKGDIPEGYSVSREKKERFSLILESASTNQTSMYLCASRGSTDTQYFGPGTRLTVL.

This clone has a count of ten or more. Read data end 3 residues before the CDR3 end; the end is taken from the germline J gene. The V call is TRBV19, the J call TRBJ2-2; 13 nucleotides align to TRBD2. This CDR3 is 16 amino acids long. Germline assignment: CDR1 LNHDA and CDR2 SQIVND (reference sequence). Germline trimming cut 6 bases from V and 3 bases from J; bases unmatched to any gene: 4. The CDR3 bases that were read are TGTGCCAGTAGCCAAGGACTAGCGGGAGACACCGGGGAG. This encodes CASSQGLAGDTGE. The whole CDR3 sequence is CASSQGLAGDTGELFF.

This clone occurred many times. Read coverage stops 3 residues before the CDR3 terminus; the germline J gene supplies the remainder. The V and J genes are TRBV30 and TRBJ2-1, with 10 bases fitting TRBD2. V lost 8 bases and J lost 3; bases outside the gene matches: 4. There are 13 residues in the CDR3. In germline, CDR1 is GTSNPN, CDR2 SVGIG (reference sequence). The DNA read from the CDR3 is TGTGCCACAGGACTAGCGGACTACAATGAG. The encoded protein is CATGLADYNE. The full-length CDR3 reads as CATGLADYNEQFF.

This clone occurred many times. The read ends 3 residues shy of where the CDR3 ends; the end is completed using the germline J gene. Other DNA sequences in this sample translate to the same CDR3. The rearrangement links TRBV7-2 to TRBJ2-1, with TRBD2 as a possible D gene (5 bases). The CDR3 is made up of 13 amino acids. With 5 bases removed from V and 7 bases from J, the gap between germline ends came to 12 bases. Germline CDR1 reads SGHTA; CDR2 reads FQGNSA. The CDR3 sequence: CASSPYLANEQFF. The part of the CDR3 DNA that was read is TGTGCCAGCAGCCCTTACTTAGCGAATGAG. Full variable domain (missing parts from reference TRBV7-2 and TRBJ2-1): GAGVSQSPSNKVTEKGKDVELRCDPISGHTALYWYRQSLGQGLEFLIYFQGNSAPDKSGLPSDRFSAERTGGSVSTLTIQRTQQEDSAVYLCASSPYLANEQFFGPGTRLTVL.

This clone was picked up many times. The read stops 3 residues short of the end of the CDR3; the missing end is completed from the germline J gene. V is TRBV20-1 and J is TRBJ2-2; D gene unclear. Trimming cost V 5 bases and J 5 bases, with 12 bases left between them. The length of the CDR3 is 13 residues. Germline CDR1 is DFQATT and CDR2 is SNEGSKA (reference sequence). The CDR3 loop reads CSASSFTTGELFF. The sequenced CDR3 bases are TGCAGTGCTTCTTCGTTCACTACCGGGGAG.

This clone has at least ten counts. The read halts 3 residues ahead of the CDR3 end, with the missing end drawn from the germline J gene. The chain recombines TRBV9 with TRBJ2-5; 15 bases match TRBD2. The CDR3 sequence is 17 residues long. Trimming cost V 1 base and J 4 bases; bases outside gene matches: 5. Germline V gives CDR1 SGDLS, CDR2 YYNGEE. The CDR3: CASSVRGLAGGSETQYF. The covered CDR3 bases are TGTGCCAGCAGCGTAAGAGGACTAGCGGGAGGGTCAGAGACC.

The sequenced part of the CDR3 DNA is TGTGCCAGCGGACAGGGCCGGGTGAACTATGGC. Translating gives CASGQGRVNYG. The CDR3 in its entirety is CASGQGRVNYGYTF. The chain is built from TRBV2 and TRBJ1-2, with 8 bases lining up with TRBD1. The observed sequence ends 3 residues before the CDR3 terminus, with the missing tail filled in from the germline J gene. V trimming: 8 bases; J trimming: 2 bases; junction bases outside the gene matches: 7. This CDR3 spans 14 amino acids. Germline-derived CDR1 and CDR2 are SNHLY and FYNNEI.